These 5 T cell receptor beta chains came from one sample sequenced in a study of graft-versus-host responses after intestinal transplantation. No cognate antigen is known for these TCRs. Measured with immunoSEQ multiplex PCR; TCRdb has only the in-frame clones, and not every one. The table includes some 82,000 clones, around 86% detected once. The specimen was unstimulated CD8+ T cells sorted from spleen or lymph node cells, collected before transplant. The receptors were sampled from a human donor who was the organ donor for an intestinal transplant.

The V gene is TRBV9, the J gene TRBJ1-1, with unresolved D. Germline V gene lookup returns CDR1 SGDLS and CDR2 YYNGEE. Trimming cost V 3 bases and J 8 bases, with 14 bases left between them. This CDR3 comprises 13 residues. CDR3 DNA: TGTGCCAGCAGCGCCCCCGCGGCCCAAGAAGCTTTCTTT. It encodes CASSAPAAQEAFF.

The J gene is TRBJ1-5, the V gene TRBV9, with D perhaps TRBD1 (6 bases). V was pared by 7 bases and J by 7 bases, with 15 bases between. This CDR3 has 13 amino acids. Germline CDR1 SGDLS, CDR2 YYNGEE. CDR3 amino acids: CASGDTGRQPQHF. The CDR3 DNA follows: TGTGCCAGCGGGGACACAGGGAGGCAGCCCCAGCATTTT.

The chain uses TRBV4-2 and TRBJ1-4; 9 bases are a match to TRBD1. After removal of 3 bases from V and 7 bases from J, the junction contained 6 bases not matched to a gene. Germline loops: CDR1 LGHNA, CDR2 YNFKEQ. The CDR3 covers 15 residues. This CDR3 reads CASSQDGQGFEKLFF. The CDR3, as DNA: TGTGCCAGCAGCCAGGACGGACAGGGGTTTGAAAAACTGTTTTTT.

The CDR3 reads CASSEAVPSTLKVAKNIQYF. The DNA for the CDR3 is TGTGCCAGCAGTGAGGCGGTCCCCAGCACCTTGAAGGTAGCCAAAAACATTCAGTACTTC. V gene TRBV6-1 combines with J gene TRBJ2-4; no definite D call. Germline values: CDR1 MNHNS, CDR2 SASEGT. The CDR3 has 20 amino acids. Trimming removed 3 bases from V and 0 bases from J, with 24 bases in between.

The chain recombines TRBV28 with TRBJ2-7; 7 positions agree with TRBD2. The CDR3 has 15 amino acids. In germline, CDR1 is MDHEN, CDR2 SYDVKM. V lost 3 bases and J lost 3; bases outside the gene matches: 8. In DNA, the CDR3 is TGTGCCAGCAGTTTCGCTCTCCGGGACTACTACGAGCAGTACTTC. This sequence encodes CASSFALRDYYEQYF.